This T cell receptor (beta chain) was identified during a study of cytomegalovirus exposure and HLA in healthy donors. Study-wide results and limits: A later analysis linked a missense DCLRE1C variant to TCR beta V- and J-gene trimming.

Points on this clone: Antigen specificity is unknown.

CDR1 is MRHNA, CDR2 SNTAGT, per germline. J was trimmed by 0 bases and V by 0 bases; bases with no gene match: 8. CDR3 size: 18 residues. It was with 60 Vbeta and 13 Jbeta primers that the PCR ran. Only in-frame clones appear in the TCRdb table, and some are missing; sequencing was by immunoSEQ multiplex PCR. The sample lists 200,000 to 300,000 clones, over 75% occurring once. The source of this sequence is a boy aged 5-17 years in good health and CMV-seronegative. This sequence joins TRBV6-4 and TRBJ2-1; 7 nucleotides line up with TRBD1. Input material: PBMCs. The CDR3 loop reads CASSDSRLGGLSYNEQFF. CDR3 DNA: TGTGCCAGCAGTGACTCGAGGCTAGGGGGCCTCTCCTACAATGAGCAGTTCTTC.